Listed below are T cell receptor beta chains from one sample, sequenced in a study of cytomegalovirus exposure and HLA in healthy donors. The protocol was immunoSEQ multiplex PCR, while the TCRdb copy is restricted to in-frame clones and leaves out a portion. In the table there are 150,000 to 200,000 clones, about four fifths of which are singletons. The source material was PBMCs. Receptors originate from a man younger than 35 in good health and CMV-seropositive. CDR3s include the opening cysteine and the closing phenylalanine or tryptophan.

V,J,CDR3
TRBV27,TRBJ1-2,CASSLSGQAGYTF
TRBV6-5,TRBJ2-7,CASSPGGEQYF
TRBV27,TRBJ1-5,CASSPGGLREPQHF
TRBV5-4,TRBJ2-5,CASSWGLVQETQYF
TRBV5-6,TRBJ1-1,CASSFGTGSTEAFF
TRBV7-8,TRBJ1-4,CASSTQRHMGEKLFF
TRBV5-1,TRBJ1-4,CASSLGQGRNEKLFF
TRBV7-3,TRBJ2-5,CASSYQGAETQYF
TRBV27,TRBJ2-7,CASSEKGTRYFWVYEQYF
TRBV6-1,TRBJ1-5,CASSHRGGQPQHF
TRBV29-1,TRBJ1-2,CSVVLKGGYTF
TRBV4-3,TRBJ2-2,CASSHGRAGTGELFF
TRBV5-1,TRBJ1-3,CASRQESSGNTIYF
TRBV7-3,TRBJ2-2,CASRKDRVDTGELFF
TRBV6-1,TRBJ2-3,CASSEVRGRDTQYF
TRBV9,TRBJ2-5,CASSVGRGRETQYF
TRBV2,TRBJ1-5,CASRPDRGNQPQHF
TRBV27,TRBJ2-2,CASSVLQGARHGELFF
TRBV7-2,TRBJ2-7,CASSFSAAGTGYPYEQYF
TRBV27,TRBJ2-1,CASSFGHNSYNEQFF
TRBV6-5,TRBJ2-7,CASSSLSGRLRYEQYF
TRBV5-1,TRBJ1-5,CASNPTGNLSVQPQHF
TRBV27,TRBJ2-2,CASSTPGLAAPGELFF
TRBV28,TRBJ2-6,CASSFPRGGSSGANVLTF
TRBV7-8,TRBJ1-3,CASSFGGIGNTIYF
TRBV4-3,TRBJ2-3,CASSLGGADTQYF
TRBV27,TRBJ2-7,CASSLSRGSYEQYF
TRBV7-2,TRBJ2-3,CASSLGRGTDTQYF
TRBV23-1,TRBJ1-5,CASKDSDQPQHF
TRBV10-3,TRBJ2-2,CAISLSGTSGSTVGELFF
TRBV4-1,TRBJ2-7,CASSQDGTGVSYEQYF
TRBV19,TRBJ1-2,CASSTGQAAVGYTF
TRBV28,TRBJ2-5,CASSLFRQGPYF
TRBV9,TRBJ2-5,CASSVDGLVGETQYF
TRBV9,TRBJ2-3,CASSAPSGTSTDTQYF